These 13 T cell receptor beta chains were all obtained from the same sample, sequenced in a study of regulatory T cells in long-lasting Graves disease (dated by TCRdb to the early 2020s). The sample's time point label is to be understood as: newly diagnosed GD, antithyroid drugs for less than 3 months. For both TCR sequencing and RNA sequencing, RNA was extracted from PBMCs in TRIzol. The protocol used for the library was multiplex PCR. For sequencing, an Illumina HiSeq 4000 was employed. iRepertoire HTBI primers and Arm-PCR amplification of CDR3 regions were used to construct TCR beta libraries. In-frame beta chains were kept once TCRdb had trimmed the public reads at Q25 with fastp and called clones with MiXCR. Records with the same CDR3 protein are collapsed into one entry carrying the most frequent genes and DNA. The sample contains 400,000 to 550,000 distinct CDR3 sequences, about 15% of them found a single time. The ten most abundant clones make up roughly 17% of the sample.

The data also belong to a second study, concerning T cells in Graves' hyperthyroidism and ophthalmopathy.

The material was peripheral blood mononuclear cells (PBMCs), obtained at new diagnosis, from a patient treated with antithyroid drugs. The receptor source for this set is a woman aged 25-40 years with Graves disease. Donor details come from another sample of the same person, matched by shared clones.

This clonotype was observed a few times. This chain links TRBV29-1 with TRBJ2-3; D is ambiguous. This CDR3 spans 12 amino acids. The germline V gene has CDR1 SQVTM and CDR2 ANQGSEA. The V end was cut by 1 base, the J end by 8 bases, with 10 bases between. The CDR3 sequence: CSVEGSPGTQYF. CDR3 in DNA: TGCAGCGTTGAAGGGTCTCCCGGTACGCAGTATTTT.

This clonotype was detected ten times or more. CDR3 region: CASKTDRAGQKEETQYF. CDR3 nucleotides: TGTGCCAGCAAGACTGACCGGGCGGGACAGAAGGAAGAGACCCAGTACTTC. The V call is TRBV6-4, the J call TRBJ2-5, with D possibly being TRBD1 (7 bases). Per the germline V gene, CDR1 is MRHNA and CDR2 is SNTAGT. V shed 7 bases and J shed 3 bases, with 24 bases lying between them. This CDR3 has 17 residues.

This clonotype was observed a few times. V is TRBV10-3 and J is TRBJ1-2; 11 nucleotides line up with TRBD1. This CDR3 is built from 15 residues. After removal of 3 bases from V and 2 bases from J, the junction contained 2 bases not matched to a gene. Looked up from germline, CDR1 is ENHRY and CDR2 is SYGVKD. The CDR3 nucleotides are TGTGCCATCAGTGAAGGACAGGGGGCCAACTATGGCTACACCTTC. This gives the protein CAISEGQGANYGYTF.

This clonotype has more than one count but fewer than ten. The gene calls are TRBV30 and TRBJ1-1; 9 nucleotides align to TRBD1. Germline V gene sequence: CDR1 GTSNPN, CDR2 SVGIG (reference sequence). The CDR3 contains 16 residues. The V and J ends lost 2 bases and 4 bases, in that order; junction bases with no gene match: 11. CDR3 loop: CAWSPKVGTGLTEAFF. The DNA of the CDR3 is TGTGCCTGGAGTCCTAAAGTCGGGACAGGGCTCACTGAAGCTTTCTTT.

This chain connects TRBV4-1 to TRBJ1-5; the D is unclear. Trimming took 4 bases from V and 2 from J, leaving 9 bases between them. Germline V gene data show CDR1 as MGHRA and CDR2 as YSYEKL. The CDR3 covers 14 residues. CDR3 sequence: CASSPDGRNQPQHF. Here the CDR3 DNA reads TGCGCCAGCAGCCCGGACGGTCGCAATCAGCCCCAGCATTTT.

This clonotype turned up a few times. V usage is TRBV6-5 and J usage is TRBJ2-4; D may be TRBD1 (6 bases). CDR3 length: 16 amino acids. The V gene's germline CDR1 is MNHEY and CDR2 SVGAGI. With 2 bases removed from V and 0 bases from J, the gap between germline ends came to 11 bases. CDR3 sequence: CASSYGSGAAKNIQYF. In DNA, the CDR3 is TGTGCCAGCAGTTACGGGTCAGGGGCAGCCAAAAACATTCAGTACTTC.

Concerning this clonotype itself: This may stem from a read error, because a much larger clone lies one nucleotide away. J is TRBJ2-7 and V is TRBV18, with TRBD1 identical over 9 bases. The V segment lost 2 bases and the J segment 3 bases; nucleotides outside the gene matches: 5. Germline V gene lookup returns CDR1 KGHSH and CDR2 LQKENI. The CDR3 length is 15 residues. CDR3 in amino acids: CASSPEQTGGYEQYF. As DNA, the CDR3 is TGTGCCAGCTCACCAGAACAGACAGGGGGCTACGAGCAGTACTTC.

In this sample, this clonotype turned up many times. V usage is TRBV19 and J usage is TRBJ2-3; D is unclear. The CDR3 covers 15 residues. V lost 2 bases to trimming and J lost 6 bases, with 15 bases between them. Germline V gene data show CDR1 as LNHDA and CDR2 as SQIVND (reference sequence). This chain's CDR3 is CASSIQSQPYDTQYF. CDR3 sequence (DNA): TGTGCCAGTAGTATACAGAGCCAACCGTACGATACGCAGTATTTT.

The V gene is TRBV6-1, the J gene TRBJ1-1, with 8 positions matching TRBD1. CDR1 and CDR2 (germline): MNHNS, SASEGT. Germline trimming cut 7 bases from V and 1 base from J; bases unmatched to any gene: 8. The CDR3 loop spans 15 amino acids. The DNA of the CDR3 is TGTGCCAGCACCGATGCGGGGACAGGGAACACTGAAGCTTTCTTT. This sequence encodes CASTDAGTGNTEAFF.

Many counts were recorded for this clonotype. This sequence joins TRBV5-1 and TRBJ1-5; a weak D match, TRBD1 (6 bases). The germline V and J ends were trimmed by 7 bases and 2 bases, with 16 bases remaining between them. There are 15 residues in the CDR3. Germline V gene data show CDR1 as SGHRS and CDR2 as YFSETQ. CDR3 loop: CASSSGVSGNQPQHF. CDR3 nucleotide sequence: TGCGCCAGCTCCTCAGGGGTGTCGGGCAATCAGCCCCAGCATTTT.

This clonotype was counted only a few times. This sequence joins TRBV12-5 and TRBJ2-2, with D possibly matching TRBD1 (5 bases). CDR3 size: 17 residues. Trimming pared 2 bases from V and 0 bases from J, leaving 13 bases between. The germline CDR1 and CDR2 sequences are LGHNT and FRNRAP. The CDR3 loop is CASGLTTDTPNTGELFF. CDR3 DNA: TGTGCTAGTGGTTTGACGACGGACACCCCGAACACCGGGGAGCTGTTTTTT.

CDR3 DNA: TGTGCCAGCAGCCAAGACGACAGCGCGCCCCGGGGCACCGGGGAGCTGTTTTTT. It codes for CASSQDDSAPRGTGELFF. The genes are TRBV3-1 and TRBJ2-2; D may be TRBD1 or TRBD2 (5 bases each). The CDR3 has 18 amino acids. V was cut by 0 bases and J by 4 bases, with 18 bases left in between. CDR1 and CDR2 from the germline V gene are LGHDT and YNNKEL (reference sequence).

The chain uses TRBV5-4 and TRBJ2-1, with TRBD2 matching over 8 bases. CDR1 is SGHNT and CDR2 is YYREEE in the germline V gene (reference sequence). The J segment lost 4 bases and the V segment lost 5 bases, leaving 5 bases of the junction unmatched. The length of the CDR3 is 14 residues. The CDR3 sequence: CASRSGGIYNEQFF. The DNA for the CDR3 is TGTGCCAGCAGATCGGGAGGGATATACAATGAGCAGTTCTTC.